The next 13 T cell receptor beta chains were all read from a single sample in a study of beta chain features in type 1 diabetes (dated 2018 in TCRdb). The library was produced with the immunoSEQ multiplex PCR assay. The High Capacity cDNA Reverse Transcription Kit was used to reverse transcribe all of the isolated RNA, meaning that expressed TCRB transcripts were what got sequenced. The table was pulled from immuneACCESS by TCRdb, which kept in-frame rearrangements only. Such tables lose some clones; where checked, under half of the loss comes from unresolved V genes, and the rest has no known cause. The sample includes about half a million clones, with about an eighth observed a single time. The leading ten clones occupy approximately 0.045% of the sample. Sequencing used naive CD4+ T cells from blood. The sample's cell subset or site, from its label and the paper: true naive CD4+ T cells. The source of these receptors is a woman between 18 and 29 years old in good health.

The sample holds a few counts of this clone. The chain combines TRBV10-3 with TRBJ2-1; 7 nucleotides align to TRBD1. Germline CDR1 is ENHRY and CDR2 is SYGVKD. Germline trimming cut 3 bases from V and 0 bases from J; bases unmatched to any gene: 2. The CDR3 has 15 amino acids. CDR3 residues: CAISEAGGSYNEQFF. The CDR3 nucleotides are TGTGCCATCAGTGAAGCAGGGGGCTCCTACAATGAGCAGTTCTTC.

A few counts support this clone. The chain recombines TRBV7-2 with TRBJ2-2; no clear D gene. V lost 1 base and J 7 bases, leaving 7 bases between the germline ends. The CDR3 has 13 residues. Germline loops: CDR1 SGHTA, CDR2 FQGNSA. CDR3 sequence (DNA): TGTGCCAGCAGCTTAGATTGGATCGGGGAGCTGTTTTTT. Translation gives CASSLDWIGELFF.

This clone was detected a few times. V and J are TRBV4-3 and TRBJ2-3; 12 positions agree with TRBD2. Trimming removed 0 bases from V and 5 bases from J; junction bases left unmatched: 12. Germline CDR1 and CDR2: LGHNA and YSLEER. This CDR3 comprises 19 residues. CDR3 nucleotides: TGCGCCAGCAGCCAAGATTTCTCCCCGACTAGCGGGAGTAGAGATACGCAGTATTTT. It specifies CASSQDFSPTSGSRDTQYF.

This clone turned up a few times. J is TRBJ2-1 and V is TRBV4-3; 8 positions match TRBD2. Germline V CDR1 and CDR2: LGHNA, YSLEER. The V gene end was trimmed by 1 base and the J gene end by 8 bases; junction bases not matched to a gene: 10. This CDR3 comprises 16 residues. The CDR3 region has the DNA TGCGCCAGCAGCCAAGTCTTGGGACTAGGGACCGATGAGCAGTTCTTC. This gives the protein CASSQVLGLGTDEQFF.

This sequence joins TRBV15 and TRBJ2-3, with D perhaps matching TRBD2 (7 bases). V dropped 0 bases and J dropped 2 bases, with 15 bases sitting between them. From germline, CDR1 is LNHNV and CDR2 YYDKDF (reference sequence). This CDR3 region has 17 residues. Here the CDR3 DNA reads TGTGCCACCAGCAGAGAAGGGCCGGGGGGCCTCACAGATACGCAGTATTTT. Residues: CATSREGPGGLTDTQYF. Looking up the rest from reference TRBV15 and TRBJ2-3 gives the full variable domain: DAMVIQNPRYQVTQFGKPVTLSCSQTLNHNVMYWYQQKSSQAPKLLFHYYDKDFNNEADTPDNFQSRRPNTSFCFLDIRSPGLGDTAMYLCATSREGPGGLTDTQYFGPGTRLTVL.

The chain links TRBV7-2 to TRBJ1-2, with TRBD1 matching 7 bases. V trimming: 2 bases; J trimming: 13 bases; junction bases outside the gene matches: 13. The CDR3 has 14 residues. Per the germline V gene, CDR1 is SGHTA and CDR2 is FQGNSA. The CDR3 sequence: CASSLRAGQRPLTF. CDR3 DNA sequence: TGTGCCAGCAGCTTAAGAGCGGGACAGCGACCTCTCACCTTC.

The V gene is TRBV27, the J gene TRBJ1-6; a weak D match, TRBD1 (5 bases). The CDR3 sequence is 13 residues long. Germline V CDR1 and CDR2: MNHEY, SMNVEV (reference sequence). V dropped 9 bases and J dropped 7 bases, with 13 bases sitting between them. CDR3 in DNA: TGTGCCAGTGGGGAGAGGGGAAATTCACCCCTCCACTTT. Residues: CASGERGNSPLHF.

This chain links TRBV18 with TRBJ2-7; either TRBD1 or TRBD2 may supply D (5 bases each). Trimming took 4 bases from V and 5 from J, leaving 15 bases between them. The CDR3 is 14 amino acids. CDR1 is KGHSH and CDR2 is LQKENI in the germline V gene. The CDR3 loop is CASSRGTALDEQYV. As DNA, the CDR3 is TGTGCCAGCTCACGTGGGACGGCTTTGGACGAGCAGTACGTC.

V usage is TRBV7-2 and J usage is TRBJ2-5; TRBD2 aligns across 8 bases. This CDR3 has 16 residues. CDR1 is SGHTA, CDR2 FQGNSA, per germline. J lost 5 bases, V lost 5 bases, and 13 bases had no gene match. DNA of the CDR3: TGTGCCAGCAGCCGTCTGGGTAGCGGGGTAGCTGAGACCCAGTACTTC. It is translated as CASSRLGSGVAETQYF. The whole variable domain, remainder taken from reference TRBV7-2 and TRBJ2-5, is GAGVSQSPSNKVTEKGKDVELRCDPISGHTALYWYRQSLGQGLEFLIYFQGNSAPDKSGLPSDRFSAERTGGSVSTLTIQRTQQEDSAVYLCASSRLGSGVAETQYFGPGTRLLVL.

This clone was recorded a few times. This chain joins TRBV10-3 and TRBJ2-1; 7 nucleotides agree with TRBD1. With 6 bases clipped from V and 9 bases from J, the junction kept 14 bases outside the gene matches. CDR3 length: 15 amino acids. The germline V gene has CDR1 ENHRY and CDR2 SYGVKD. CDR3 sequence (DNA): TGTGCCATCAGAGCCGACAGGGTCATCAGTGGTGAGCAGTTCTTC. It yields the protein CAIRADRVISGEQFF.

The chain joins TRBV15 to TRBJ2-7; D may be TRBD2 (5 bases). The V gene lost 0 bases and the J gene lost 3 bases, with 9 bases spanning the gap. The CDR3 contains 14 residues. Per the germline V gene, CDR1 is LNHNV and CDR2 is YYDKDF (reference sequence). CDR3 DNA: TGTGCCACCAGCAGAGATGTCGGGAACTACGAGCAGTACGTC. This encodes CATSRDVGNYEQYV.

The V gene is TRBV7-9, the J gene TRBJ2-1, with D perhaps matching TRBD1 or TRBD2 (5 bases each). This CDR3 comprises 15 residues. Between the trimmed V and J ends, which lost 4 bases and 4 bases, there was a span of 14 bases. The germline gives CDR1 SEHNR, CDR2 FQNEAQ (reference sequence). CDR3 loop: CASSWGPTAYNEQFF. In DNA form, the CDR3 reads TGTGCCAGCAGCTGGGGACCAACCGCTTACAATGAGCAGTTCTTC.

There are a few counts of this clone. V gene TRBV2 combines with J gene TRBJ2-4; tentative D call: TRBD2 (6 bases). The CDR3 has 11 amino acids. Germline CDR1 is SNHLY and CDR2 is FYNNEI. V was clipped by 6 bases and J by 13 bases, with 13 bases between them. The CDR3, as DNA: TGTGCCAGCAGCTCGCAGGGAGGCCAGTACTTC. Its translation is CASSSQGGQYF.